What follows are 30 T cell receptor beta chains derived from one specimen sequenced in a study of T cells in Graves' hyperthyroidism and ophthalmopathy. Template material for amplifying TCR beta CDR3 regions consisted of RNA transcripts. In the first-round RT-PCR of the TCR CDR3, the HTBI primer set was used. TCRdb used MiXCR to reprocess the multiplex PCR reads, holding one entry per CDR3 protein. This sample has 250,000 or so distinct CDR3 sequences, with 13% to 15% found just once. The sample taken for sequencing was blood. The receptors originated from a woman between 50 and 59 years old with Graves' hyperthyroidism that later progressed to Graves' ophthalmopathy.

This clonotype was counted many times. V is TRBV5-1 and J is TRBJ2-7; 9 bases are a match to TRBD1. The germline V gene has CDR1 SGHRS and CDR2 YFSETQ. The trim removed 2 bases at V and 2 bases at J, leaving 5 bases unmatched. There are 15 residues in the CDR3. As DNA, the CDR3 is TGCGCCAGCAGCTTACCGGGACAGGGCGCCTACGAGCAGTACTTC. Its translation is CASSLPGQGAYEQYF.

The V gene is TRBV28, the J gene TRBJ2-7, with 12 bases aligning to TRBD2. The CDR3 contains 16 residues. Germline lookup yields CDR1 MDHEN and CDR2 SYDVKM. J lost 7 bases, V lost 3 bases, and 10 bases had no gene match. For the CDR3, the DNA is TGTGCCAGCAGTTTGCCCCTAGCGGGAGGGCCGGGGGAGCAGTACTTC. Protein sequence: CASSLPLAGGPGEQYF.

CDR3 residues: CSARGGTSGIGEQFF. The DNA for the CDR3 is TGCAGTGCTAGAGGAGGGACTAGCGGGATCGGCGAGCAGTTCTTC. The chain combines TRBV20-1 with TRBJ2-1; 13 bases are shared with TRBD2. Per the germline V gene, CDR1 is DFQATT and CDR2 is SNEGSKA (reference sequence). J was trimmed by 10 bases and V by 1 base; bases with no gene match: 7. This CDR3 is built from 15 residues.

The CDR3 coding sequence is TGCGCCAGCCGGACTAGCGGAAACTACGAGCAGTACTTC. This sequence encodes CASRTSGNYEQYF. This chain links TRBV5-1 with TRBJ2-7; 10 bases are shared with TRBD2. V shed 7 bases, J shed 3 bases, and the junction held 4 bases outside the gene matches. This CDR3 is built from 13 residues. Germline assignment: CDR1 SGHRS and CDR2 YFSETQ.

In DNA form, the CDR3 reads TGCAGTGCAAGACTAGCGGGCCATGAGCAGTTCTTC. This codes for CSARLAGHEQFF. This chain connects TRBV20-1 to TRBJ2-1; 10 nucleotides match TRBD2. The CDR3 is 12 residues long. Germline lookup yields CDR1 DFQATT and CDR2 SNEGSKA (reference sequence). V was clipped by 6 bases and J by 8 bases; unmatched bases: 4.

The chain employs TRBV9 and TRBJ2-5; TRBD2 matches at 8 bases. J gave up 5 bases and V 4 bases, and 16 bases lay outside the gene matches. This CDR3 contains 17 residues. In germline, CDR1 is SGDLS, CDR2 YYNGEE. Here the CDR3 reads CASSSPAPGTRGETQYF. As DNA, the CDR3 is TGTGCCAGCAGCTCCCCCGCGCCCGGGACTAGAGGGGAGACCCAGTACTTC.

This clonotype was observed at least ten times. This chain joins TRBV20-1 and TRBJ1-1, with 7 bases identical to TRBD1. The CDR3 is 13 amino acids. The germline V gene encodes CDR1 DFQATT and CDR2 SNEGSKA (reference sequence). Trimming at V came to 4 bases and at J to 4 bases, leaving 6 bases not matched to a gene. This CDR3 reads CSATIYRGTEAFF. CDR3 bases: TGCAGTGCTACAATATACAGGGGCACTGAAGCTTTCTTT.

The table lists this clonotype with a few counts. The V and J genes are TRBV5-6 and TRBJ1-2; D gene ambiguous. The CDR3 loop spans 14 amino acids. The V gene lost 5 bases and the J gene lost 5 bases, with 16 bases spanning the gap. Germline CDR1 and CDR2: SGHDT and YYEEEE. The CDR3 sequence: CASRPTGAAYGYTF. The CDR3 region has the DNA TGTGCCAGCAGACCGACGGGAGCGGCGTATGGCTACACCTTC.

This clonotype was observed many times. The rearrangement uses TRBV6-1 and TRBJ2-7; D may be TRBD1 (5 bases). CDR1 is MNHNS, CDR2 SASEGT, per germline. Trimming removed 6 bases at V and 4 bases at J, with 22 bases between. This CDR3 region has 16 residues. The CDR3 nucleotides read TGTGCCAGCAGGAGACAGTTATCCTCCCAGGGATACGAGCAGTACTTC. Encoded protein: CASRRQLSSQGYEQYF.

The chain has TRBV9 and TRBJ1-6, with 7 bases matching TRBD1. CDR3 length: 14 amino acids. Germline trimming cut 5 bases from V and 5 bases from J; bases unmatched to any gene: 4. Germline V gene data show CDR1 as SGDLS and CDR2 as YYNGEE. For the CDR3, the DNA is TGTGCCAGCAGGGCAGGGGGGGATAATTCACCCCTCCACTTT. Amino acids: CASRAGGDNSPLHF. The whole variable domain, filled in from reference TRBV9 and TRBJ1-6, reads DSGVTQTPKHLITATGQRVTLRCSPRSGDLSVYWYQQSLDQGLQFLIQYYNGEERAKGNILERFSAQQFPDLHSELNLSSLELGDSALYFCASRAGGDNSPLHFGNGTRLTVT.

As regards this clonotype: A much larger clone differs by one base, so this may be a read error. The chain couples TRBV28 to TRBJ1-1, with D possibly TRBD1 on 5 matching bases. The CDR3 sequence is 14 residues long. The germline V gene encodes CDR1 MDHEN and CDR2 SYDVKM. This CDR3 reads CASGLRQGRIEAFF. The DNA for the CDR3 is TGTGCCAGCGGTTTACGCCAGGGAAGGATTGAAGCTTTCTTT.

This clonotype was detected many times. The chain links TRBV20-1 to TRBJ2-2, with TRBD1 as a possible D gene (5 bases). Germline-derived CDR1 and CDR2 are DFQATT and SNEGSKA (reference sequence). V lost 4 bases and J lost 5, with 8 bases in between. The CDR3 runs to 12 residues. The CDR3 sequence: CSATTETGELFF. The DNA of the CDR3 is TGCAGTGCTACGACAGAAACCGGGGAGCTGTTTTTT.

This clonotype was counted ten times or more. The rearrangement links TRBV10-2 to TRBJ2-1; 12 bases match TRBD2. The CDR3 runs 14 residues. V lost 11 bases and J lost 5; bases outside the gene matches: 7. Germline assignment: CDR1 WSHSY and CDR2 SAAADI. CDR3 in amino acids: CASLTSGRNNEQFF. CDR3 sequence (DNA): TGCGCCTCTTTGACTAGCGGGAGAAACAATGAGCAGTTCTTC.

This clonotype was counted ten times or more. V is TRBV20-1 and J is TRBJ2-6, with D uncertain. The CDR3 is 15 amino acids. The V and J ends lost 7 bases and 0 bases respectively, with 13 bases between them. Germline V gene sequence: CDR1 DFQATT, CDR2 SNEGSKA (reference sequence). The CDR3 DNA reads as TGCAGTGTCCCGACTCGGAGCTCTGGGGCCAACGTCCTGACTTTC. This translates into CSVPTRSSGANVLTF.

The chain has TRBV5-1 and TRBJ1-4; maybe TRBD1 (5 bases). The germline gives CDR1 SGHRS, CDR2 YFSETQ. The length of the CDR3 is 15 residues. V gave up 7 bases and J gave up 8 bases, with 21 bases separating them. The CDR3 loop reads CASGTGVRAGEKLFF. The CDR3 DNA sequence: TGCGCCAGCGGGACTGGAGTCAGGGCAGGGGAAAAACTGTTTTTT.

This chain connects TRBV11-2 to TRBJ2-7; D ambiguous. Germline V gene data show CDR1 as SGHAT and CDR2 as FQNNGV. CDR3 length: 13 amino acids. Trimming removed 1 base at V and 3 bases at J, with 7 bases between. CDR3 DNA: TGTGCCAGCAGCTTAGCGGTTTACTACGAGCAGTACTTC. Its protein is CASSLAVYYEQYF.

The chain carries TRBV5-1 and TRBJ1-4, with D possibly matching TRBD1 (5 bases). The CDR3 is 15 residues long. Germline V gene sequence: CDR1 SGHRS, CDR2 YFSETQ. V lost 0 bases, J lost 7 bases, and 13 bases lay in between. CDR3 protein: CASSLGVGGAEKLFF. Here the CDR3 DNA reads TGCGCCAGCAGCTTGGGTGTCGGGGGAGCTGAAAAACTGTTTTTT. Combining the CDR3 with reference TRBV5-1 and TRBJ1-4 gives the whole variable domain KAGVTQTPRYLIKTRGQQVTLSCSPISGHRSVSWYQQTPGQGLQFLFEYFSETQRNKGNFPGRFSGRQFSNSRSEMNVSTLELGDSALYLCASSLGVGGAEKLFFGSGTQLSVL.

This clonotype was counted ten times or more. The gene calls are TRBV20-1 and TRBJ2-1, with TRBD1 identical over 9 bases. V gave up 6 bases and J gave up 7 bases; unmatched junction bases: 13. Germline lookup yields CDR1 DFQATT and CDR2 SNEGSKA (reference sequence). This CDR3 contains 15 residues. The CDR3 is CSAGGLGQGMNEQFF. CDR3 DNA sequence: TGCAGTGCGGGAGGGTTGGGACAGGGAATGAATGAGCAGTTCTTC.

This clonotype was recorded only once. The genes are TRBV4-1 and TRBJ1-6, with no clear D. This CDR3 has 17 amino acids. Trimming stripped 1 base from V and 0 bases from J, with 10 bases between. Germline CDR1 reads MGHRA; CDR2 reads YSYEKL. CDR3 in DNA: TGCGCCAGCAGCCAAGCCCAGGAGAGCTCCTATAATTCACCCCTCCACTTT. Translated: CASSQAQESSYNSPLHF.

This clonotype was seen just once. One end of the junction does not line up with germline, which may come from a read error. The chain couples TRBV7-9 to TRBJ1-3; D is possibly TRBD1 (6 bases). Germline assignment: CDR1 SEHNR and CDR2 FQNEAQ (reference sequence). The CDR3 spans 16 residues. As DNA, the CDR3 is TGTGCCAGCAGCCCTCAACACAGGGCATCCGGAAACATCATATATTTT. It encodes CASSPQHRASGNIIYF. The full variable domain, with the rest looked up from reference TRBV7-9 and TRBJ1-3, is DTGVSQNPRHKITKRGQNVTFRCDPISEHNRLYWYRQTLGQGPEFLTYFQNEAQLEKSRLLSDRFSAERPKGSFSTLEIQRTEQGDSAMYLCASSPQHRASGNIIYFGEGSWLTVV.

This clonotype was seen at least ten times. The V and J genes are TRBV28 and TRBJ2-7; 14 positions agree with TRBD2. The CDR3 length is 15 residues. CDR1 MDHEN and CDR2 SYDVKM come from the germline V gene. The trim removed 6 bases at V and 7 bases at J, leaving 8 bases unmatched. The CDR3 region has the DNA TGTGCCAGCAGAGGACTAGCGGGAGGATTCGGGGAGCAGTACTTC. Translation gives CASRGLAGGFGEQYF.

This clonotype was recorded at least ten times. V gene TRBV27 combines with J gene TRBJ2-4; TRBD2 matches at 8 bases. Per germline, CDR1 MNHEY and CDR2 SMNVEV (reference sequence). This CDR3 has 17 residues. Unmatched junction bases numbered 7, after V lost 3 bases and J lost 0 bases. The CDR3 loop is CASSFRVAGLAKNIQYF. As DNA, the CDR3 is TGTGCCAGCAGTTTTCGGGTAGCGGGGTTAGCCAAAAACATTCAGTACTTC.

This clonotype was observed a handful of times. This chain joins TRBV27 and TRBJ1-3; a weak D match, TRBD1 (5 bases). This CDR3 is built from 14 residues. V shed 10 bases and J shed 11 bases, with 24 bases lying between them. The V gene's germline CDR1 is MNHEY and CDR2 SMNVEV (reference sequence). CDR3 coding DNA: TGTGCCACCCTAGAACCCGCGGGGGGAGGGGCCATATATTTT. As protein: CATLEPAGGGAIYF.

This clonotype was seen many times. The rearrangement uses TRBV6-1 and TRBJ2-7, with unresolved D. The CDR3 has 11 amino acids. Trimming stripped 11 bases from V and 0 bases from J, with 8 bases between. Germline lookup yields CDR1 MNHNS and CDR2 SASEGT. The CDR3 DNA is TGTGCCCTTGGGGACTCCTACGAGCAGTACTTC. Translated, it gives CALGDSYEQYF.

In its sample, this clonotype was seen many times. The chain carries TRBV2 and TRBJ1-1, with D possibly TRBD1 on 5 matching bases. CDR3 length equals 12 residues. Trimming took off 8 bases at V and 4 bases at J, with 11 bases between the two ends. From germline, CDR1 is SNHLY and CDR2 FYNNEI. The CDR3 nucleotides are TGTGCCAGCTCAGGACACCTCACTGAAGCTTTCTTT. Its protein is CASSGHLTEAFF.

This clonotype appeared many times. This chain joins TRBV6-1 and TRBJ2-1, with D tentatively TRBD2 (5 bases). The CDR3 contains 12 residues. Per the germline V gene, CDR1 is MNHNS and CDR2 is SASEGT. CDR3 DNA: TGTGCGGGAACCGAAACGGGGTATGAGCAGTTCTTC. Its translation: CAGTETGYEQFF.

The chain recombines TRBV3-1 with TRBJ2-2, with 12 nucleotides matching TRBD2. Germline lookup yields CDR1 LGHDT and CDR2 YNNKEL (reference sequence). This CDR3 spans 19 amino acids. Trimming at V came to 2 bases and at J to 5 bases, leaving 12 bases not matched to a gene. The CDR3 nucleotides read TGTGCCAGCAGCCAAACCCGGACTAGCGGGGAGCGGTGGACCGGGGAGCTGTTTTTT. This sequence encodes CASSQTRTSGERWTGELFF.

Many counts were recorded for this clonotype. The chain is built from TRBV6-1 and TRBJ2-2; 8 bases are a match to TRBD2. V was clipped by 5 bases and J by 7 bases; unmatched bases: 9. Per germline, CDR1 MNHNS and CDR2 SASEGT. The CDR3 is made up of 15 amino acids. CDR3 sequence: CASSYVREVVGELFF. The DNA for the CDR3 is TGTGCCAGCAGTTATGTGCGGGAGGTCGTCGGGGAGCTGTTTTTT.

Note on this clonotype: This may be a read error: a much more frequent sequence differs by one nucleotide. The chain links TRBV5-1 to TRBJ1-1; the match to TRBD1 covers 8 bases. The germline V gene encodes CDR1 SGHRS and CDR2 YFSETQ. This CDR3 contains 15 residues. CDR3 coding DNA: TGCGCCAGCAGCCAGGACAGGGCCTTGAACACTGGAGCTTTCTTT. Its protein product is CASSQDRALNTGAFF. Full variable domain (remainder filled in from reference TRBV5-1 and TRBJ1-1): KAGVTQTPRYLIKTRGQQVTLSCSPISGHRSVSWYQQTPGQGLQFLFEYFSETQRNKGNFPGRFSGRQFSNSRSEMNVSTLELGDSALYLCASSQDRALNTGAFFGQGTRLTVV.

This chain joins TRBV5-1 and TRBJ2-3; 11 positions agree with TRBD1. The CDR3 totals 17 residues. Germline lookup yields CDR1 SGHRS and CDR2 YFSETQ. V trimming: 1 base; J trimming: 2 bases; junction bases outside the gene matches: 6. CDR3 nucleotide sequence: TGCGCCAGCAGCTTGCTGGGACAGGGGGGACACACAGATACGCAGTATTTT. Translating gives CASSLLGQGGHTDTQYF.